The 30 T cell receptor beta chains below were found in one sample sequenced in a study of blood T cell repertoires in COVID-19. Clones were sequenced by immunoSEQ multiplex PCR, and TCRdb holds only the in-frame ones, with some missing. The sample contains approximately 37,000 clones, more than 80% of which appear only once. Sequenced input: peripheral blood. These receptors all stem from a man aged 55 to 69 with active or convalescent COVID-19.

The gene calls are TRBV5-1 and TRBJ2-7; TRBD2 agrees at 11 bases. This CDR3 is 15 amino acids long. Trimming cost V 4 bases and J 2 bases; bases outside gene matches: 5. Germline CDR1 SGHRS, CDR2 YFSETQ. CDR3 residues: CASSPLAGGAYEQYV. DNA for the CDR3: TGCGCCAGCAGCCCGTTAGCGGGAGGGGCCTACGAGCAGTACGTC.

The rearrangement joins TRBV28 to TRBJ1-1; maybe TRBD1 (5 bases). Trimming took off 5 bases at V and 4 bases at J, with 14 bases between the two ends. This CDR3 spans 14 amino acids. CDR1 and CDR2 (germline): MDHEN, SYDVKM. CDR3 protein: CASSLRAVGTEAFF. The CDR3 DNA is TGTGCCAGCAGTCTCAGGGCAGTAGGCACTGAAGCTTTCTTT.

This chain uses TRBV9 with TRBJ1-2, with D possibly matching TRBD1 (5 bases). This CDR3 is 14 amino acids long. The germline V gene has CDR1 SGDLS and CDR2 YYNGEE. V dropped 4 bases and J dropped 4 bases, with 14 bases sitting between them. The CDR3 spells CASSLGGSGYGYTF. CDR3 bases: TGTGCCAGCAGCCTCGGGGGGAGCGGCTATGGCTACACCTTC.

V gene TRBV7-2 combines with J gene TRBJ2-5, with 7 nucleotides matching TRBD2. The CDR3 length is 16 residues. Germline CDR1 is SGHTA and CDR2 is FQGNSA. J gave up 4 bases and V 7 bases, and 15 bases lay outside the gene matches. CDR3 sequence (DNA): TGTGCCAGCACACAAAGGGGCCCTCCGGGAGGAGAGACCCAGTACTTC. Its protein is CASTQRGPPGGETQYF.

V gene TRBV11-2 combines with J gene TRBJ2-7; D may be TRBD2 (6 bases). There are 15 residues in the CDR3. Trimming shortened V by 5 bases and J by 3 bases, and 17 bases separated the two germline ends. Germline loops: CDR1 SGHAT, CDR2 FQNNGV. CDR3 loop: CASSLTPGTFYEQYV. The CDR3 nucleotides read TGTGCCAGCAGCCTTACTCCCGGGACTTTCTACGAGCAGTACGTC.

The DNA of the CDR3 is TGTGCCAGCTCACCAATGGCAGGGGAAGGCTACACCTTC. This gives the protein CASSPMAGEGYTF. This rearrangement joins TRBV18 to TRBJ1-2; TRBD1 is a possible D gene (6 bases). The CDR3 is made up of 13 amino acids. Germline CDR1 and CDR2: KGHSH and LQKENI. The ends were cut back, 2 bases at V and 8 bases at J, with 12 bases in the middle.

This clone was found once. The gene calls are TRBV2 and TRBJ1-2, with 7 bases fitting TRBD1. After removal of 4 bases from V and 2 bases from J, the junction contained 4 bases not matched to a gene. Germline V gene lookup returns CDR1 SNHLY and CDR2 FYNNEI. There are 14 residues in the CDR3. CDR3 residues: CASSAPGQNYGYTF. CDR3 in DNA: TGTGCCAGCAGTGCCCCGGGACAGAACTATGGCTACACCTTC.

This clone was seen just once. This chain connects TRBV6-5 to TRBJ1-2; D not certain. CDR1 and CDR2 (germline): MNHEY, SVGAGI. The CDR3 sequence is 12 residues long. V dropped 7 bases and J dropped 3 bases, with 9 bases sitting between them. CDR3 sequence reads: CASTPLDYGYTF. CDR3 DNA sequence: TGTGCCAGCACCCCGCTAGACTATGGCTACACCTTC.

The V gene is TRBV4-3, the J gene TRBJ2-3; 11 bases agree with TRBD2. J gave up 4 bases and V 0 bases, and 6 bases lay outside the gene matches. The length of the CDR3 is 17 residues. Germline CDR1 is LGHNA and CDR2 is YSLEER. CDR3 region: CASSQDRTSGSPDTQYF. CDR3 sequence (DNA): TGCGCCAGCAGCCAAGATAGAACTAGCGGGAGCCCAGATACGCAGTATTTT.

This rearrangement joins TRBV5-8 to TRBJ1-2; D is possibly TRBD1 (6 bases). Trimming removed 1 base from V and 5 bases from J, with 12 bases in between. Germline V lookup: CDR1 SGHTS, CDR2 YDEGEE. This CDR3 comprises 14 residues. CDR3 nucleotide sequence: TGTGCCAGCAGCTTGAACAACAGGGAATATGGCTACACCTTC. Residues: CASSLNNREYGYTF. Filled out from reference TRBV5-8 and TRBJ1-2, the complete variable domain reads EAGVTQSPTHLIKTRGQQATLRCSPISGHTSVYWYQQALGLGLQFLLWYDEGEERNRGNFPPRFSGRQFPNYSSELNVNALELEDSALYLCASSLNNREYGYTFGSGTRLTVV.

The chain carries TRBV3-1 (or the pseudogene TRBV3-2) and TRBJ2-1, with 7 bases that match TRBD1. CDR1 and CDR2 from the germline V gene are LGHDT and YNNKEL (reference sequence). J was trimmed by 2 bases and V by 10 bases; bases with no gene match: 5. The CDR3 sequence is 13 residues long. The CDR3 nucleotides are TGTGCCACGGGACAGCTCCCCTACAATGAGCAGTTCTTC. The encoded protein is CATGQLPYNEQFF.

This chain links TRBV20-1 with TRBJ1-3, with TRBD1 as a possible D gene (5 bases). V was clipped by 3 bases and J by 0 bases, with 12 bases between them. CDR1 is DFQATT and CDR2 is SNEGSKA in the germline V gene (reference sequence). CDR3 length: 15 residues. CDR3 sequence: CSASQGYGSGNTIYF. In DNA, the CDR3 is TGCAGTGCTAGTCAGGGTTACGGCTCTGGAAACACCATATATTTT.

CDR3 in DNA: TGTGCCAGCAGTTTTATAGGGAGCGGCTACACCTTC. Translation: CASSFIGSGYTF. This chain links TRBV12-3 or TRBV12-4 with TRBJ1-2; D unresolved. CDR3 length: 12 amino acids. V was trimmed by 3 bases and J by 8 bases, leaving 10 bases between them.

DNA for the CDR3: TGTGCCAGCAGTAACCGGACAGGGAGCTACACCTTC. Protein product: CASSNRTGSYTF. This rearrangement joins TRBV6-5 to TRBJ1-2; 8 bases fit TRBD1. This CDR3 has 12 residues. CDR1 is MNHEY and CDR2 is SVGAGI in the germline V gene. Trimming removed 5 bases from V and 9 bases from J; junction bases left unmatched: 5.

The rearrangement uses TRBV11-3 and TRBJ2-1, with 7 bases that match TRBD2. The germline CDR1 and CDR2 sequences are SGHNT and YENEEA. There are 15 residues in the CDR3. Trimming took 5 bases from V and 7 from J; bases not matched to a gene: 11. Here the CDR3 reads CASSGRMAGVNEQFF. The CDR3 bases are TGTGCCAGCAGCGGCCGGATGGCGGGAGTTAATGAGCAGTTCTTC.

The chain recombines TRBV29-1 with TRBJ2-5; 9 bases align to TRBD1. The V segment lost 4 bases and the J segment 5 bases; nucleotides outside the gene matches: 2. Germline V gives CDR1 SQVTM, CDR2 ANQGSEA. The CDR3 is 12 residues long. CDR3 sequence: CSVAQGAETQYF. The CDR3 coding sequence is TGCAGCGTTGCACAGGGGGCGGAGACCCAGTACTTC.

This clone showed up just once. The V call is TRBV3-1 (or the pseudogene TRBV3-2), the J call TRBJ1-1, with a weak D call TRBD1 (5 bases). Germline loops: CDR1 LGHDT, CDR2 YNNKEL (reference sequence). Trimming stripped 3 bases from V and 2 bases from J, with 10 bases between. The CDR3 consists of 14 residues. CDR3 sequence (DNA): TGTGCCAGCAGCCACCGCAGGGAAAACACTGAAGCTTTCTTT. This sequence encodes CASSHRRENTEAFF.

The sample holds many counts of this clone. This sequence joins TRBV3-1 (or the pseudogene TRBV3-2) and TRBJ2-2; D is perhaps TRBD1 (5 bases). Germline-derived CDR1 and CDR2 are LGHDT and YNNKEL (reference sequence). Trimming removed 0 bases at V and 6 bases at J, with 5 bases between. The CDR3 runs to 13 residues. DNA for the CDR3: TGTGCCAGCAGCCAAGAGACAGCCGGGGAGCTGTTTTTT. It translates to CASSQETAGELFF.

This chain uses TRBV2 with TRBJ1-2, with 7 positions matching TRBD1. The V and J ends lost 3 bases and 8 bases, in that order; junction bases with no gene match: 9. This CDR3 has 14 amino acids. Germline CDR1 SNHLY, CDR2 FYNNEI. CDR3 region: CASSDRAGGLGYTF. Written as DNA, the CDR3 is TGTGCCAGCAGTGACCGGGCAGGGGGTTTGGGCTACACCTTC.

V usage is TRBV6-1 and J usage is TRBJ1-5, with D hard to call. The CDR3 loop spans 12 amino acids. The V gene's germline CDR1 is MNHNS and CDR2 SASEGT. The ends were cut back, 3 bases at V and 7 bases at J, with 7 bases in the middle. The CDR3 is CASSDGWQPQHF. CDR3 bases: TGTGCCAGCAGTGACGGGTGGCAGCCCCAGCATTTT.

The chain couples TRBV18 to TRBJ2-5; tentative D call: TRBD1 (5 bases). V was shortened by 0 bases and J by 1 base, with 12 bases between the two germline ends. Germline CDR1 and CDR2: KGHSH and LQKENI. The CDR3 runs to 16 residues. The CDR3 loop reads CASSPPPQGSQETQYF. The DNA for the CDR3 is TGTGCCAGCTCACCACCCCCCCAGGGAAGCCAAGAGACCCAGTACTTC.

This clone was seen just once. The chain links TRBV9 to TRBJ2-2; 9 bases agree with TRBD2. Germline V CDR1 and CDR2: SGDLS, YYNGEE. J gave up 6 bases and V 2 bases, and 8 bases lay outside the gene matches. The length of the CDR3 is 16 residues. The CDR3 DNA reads TGTGCCAGCAGCGTTAGCGGGAGTAGGATCGCCGGGGAGCTGTTTTTT. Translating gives CASSVSGSRIAGELFF.

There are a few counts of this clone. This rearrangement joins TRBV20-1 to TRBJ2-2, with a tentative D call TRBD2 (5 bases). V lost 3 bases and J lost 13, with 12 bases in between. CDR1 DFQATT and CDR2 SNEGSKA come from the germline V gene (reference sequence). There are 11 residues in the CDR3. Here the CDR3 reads CSASGSRGLFF. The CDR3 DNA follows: TGCAGTGCTAGTGGGAGTCGGGGGCTGTTTTTT.

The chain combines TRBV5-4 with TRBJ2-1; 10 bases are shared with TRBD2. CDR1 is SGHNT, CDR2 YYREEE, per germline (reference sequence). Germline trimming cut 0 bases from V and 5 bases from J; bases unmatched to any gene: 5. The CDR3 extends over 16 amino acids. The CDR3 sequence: CASSLDGTSVHNEQFF. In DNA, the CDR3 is TGTGCCAGCAGCTTGGACGGGACTAGCGTCCACAATGAGCAGTTCTTC.

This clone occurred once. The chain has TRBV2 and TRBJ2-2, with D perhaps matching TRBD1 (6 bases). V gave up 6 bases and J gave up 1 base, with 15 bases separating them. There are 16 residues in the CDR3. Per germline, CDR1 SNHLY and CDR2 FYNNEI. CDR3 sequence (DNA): TGTGCCAGCAGCTTCAGGGGCGGGCGGAACACCGGGGAGCTGTTTTTT. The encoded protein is CASSFRGGRNTGELFF.

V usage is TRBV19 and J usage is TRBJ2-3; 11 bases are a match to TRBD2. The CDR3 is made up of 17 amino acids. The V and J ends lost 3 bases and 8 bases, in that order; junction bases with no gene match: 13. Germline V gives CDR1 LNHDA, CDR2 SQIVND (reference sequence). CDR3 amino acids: CASSILGQLAGASTQYF. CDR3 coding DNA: TGTGCCAGTAGTATCCTAGGTCAACTAGCGGGAGCGTCTACGCAGTATTTT.

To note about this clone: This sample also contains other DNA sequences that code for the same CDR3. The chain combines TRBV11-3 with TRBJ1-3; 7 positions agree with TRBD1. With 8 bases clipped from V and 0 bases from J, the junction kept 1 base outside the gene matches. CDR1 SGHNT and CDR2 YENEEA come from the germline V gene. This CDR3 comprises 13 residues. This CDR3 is CASSGGSGNTIYF. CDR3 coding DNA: TGTGCCAGCTCAGGGGGCTCTGGAAACACCATATATTTT.

DNA for the CDR3: TGTGCCAGCAGCGCTCTAGAGAAAGATACGCAGTATTTT. Residues: CASSALEKDTQYF. This chain joins TRBV7-9 and TRBJ2-3; D is ambiguous. V lost 5 bases, J lost 5 bases, and 11 bases lay in between. The CDR3 covers 13 residues. The germline gives CDR1 SEHNR, CDR2 FQNEAQ (reference sequence).

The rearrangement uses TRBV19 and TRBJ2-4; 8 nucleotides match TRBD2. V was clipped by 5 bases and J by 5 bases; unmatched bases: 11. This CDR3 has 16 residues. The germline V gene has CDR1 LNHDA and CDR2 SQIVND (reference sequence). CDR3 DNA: TGTGCCAGTAGTCCCACTAGCGGACCCCCCGAAAACATTCAGTACTTC. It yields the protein CASSPTSGPPENIQYF.

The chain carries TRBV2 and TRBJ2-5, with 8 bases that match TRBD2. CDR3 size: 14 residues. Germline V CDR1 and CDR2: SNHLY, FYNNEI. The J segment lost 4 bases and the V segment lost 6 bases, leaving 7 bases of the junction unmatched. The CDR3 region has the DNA TGTGCCAGCAGCCGGACTAGCTCCCGAGAGACCCAGTACTTC. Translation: CASSRTSSRETQYF. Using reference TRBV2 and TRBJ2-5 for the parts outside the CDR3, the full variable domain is EPEVTQTPSHQVTQMGQEVILRCVPISNHLYFYWYRQILGQKVEFLVSFYNNEISEKSEIFDDQFSVERPDGSNFTLKIRSTKLEDSAMYFCASSRTSSRETQYFGPGTRLLVL.